The 19 T cell receptor beta chains presented below share a single source sample, sequenced in a study of read filtering for tumor transcriptome and immune sequencing. Molecular barcoded adaptors covering alpha/delta and beta/gamma chains were used on roughly 400 ng RNA. TCRdb fed the reads into MiXCR, producing one record per CDR3 protein. The profile shows fewer than 75,000 distinct CDR3 sequences, 20% to 25% of them singletons. The sample consisted of a population of CD138-negative cells sorted from bone marrow. The receptor set was obtained from a donor at least 40 years old with multiple myeloma.

As concerns this clonotype: A much larger clone differs from this one at a single base, so this may be a read error. The chain is built from TRBV7-8 and TRBJ2-1; TRBD2 might be the D (5 bases). CDR1 is SGHVS and CDR2 is FQNEAQ in the germline V gene. The CDR3 extends over 13 amino acids. The CDR3 reads CASSLAVYSEQFF. CDR3 sequence (DNA): TGTGCCAGCAGCCTAGCCGTGTACAGTGAGCAGTTCTTC.

V and J are TRBV6-6 and TRBJ1-5; TRBD1 agrees at 7 bases. The ends lost 0 bases at V and 6 bases at J; junction bases unmatched: 8. Germline CDR1 is MNHNY and CDR2 is SVGAGI (reference sequence). The CDR3 spans 16 residues. CDR3 amino acids: CASSYSKGADGQPQHF. The CDR3 DNA is TGTGCCAGCAGTTACTCAAAGGGGGCGGACGGTCAGCCCCAGCATTTT.

The V and J genes are TRBV14 and TRBJ2-7, with 9 bases lining up with TRBD2. V shed 1 base and J 7 bases; nucleotides not matched to a gene: 2. CDR3 size: 13 residues. Looked up from germline, CDR1 is SGHDN and CDR2 is FVKESK. The CDR3 here is CASSQALAGEQYF. Here the CDR3 DNA reads TGTGCCAGCAGCCAAGCACTAGCGGGTGAGCAGTACTTC.

This clonotype was counted between two and nine times. V usage is TRBV6-1 and J usage is TRBJ1-1, with TRBD1 as a possible D gene (6 bases). Per germline, CDR1 MNHNS and CDR2 SASEGT. V lost 2 bases and J lost 7, with 11 bases in between. The CDR3 has 13 residues. CDR3 sequence (DNA): TGTGCCAGCAGTGAAAATTACAGGGTTGAAGCTTTCTTT. Residues: CASSENYRVEAFF.

About this clonotype: Compared with germline, one end of the junction differs, possibly owing to a read error. V and J are TRBV5-4 and TRBJ1-4, with D possibly being TRBD1 (5 bases). The CDR3 is 16 residues long. Per the germline V gene, CDR1 is SGHNT and CDR2 is YYREEE (reference sequence). CDR3 loop: CASSVGQDLTNEKPFF. CDR3 nucleotide sequence: TGTGCCAGCAGCGTGGGGCAGGACCTAACTAATGAAAAACCGTTTTTT.

Regarding this clonotype: This may be a read error: a much more frequent sequence differs by one nucleotide. This rearrangement joins TRBV29-1 to TRBJ2-1, with D tentatively TRBD2 (7 bases). This CDR3 comprises 14 residues. In germline, CDR1 is SQVTM, CDR2 ANQGSEA. The CDR3 nucleotides read TGCAGCGTTGTAAGGGGGGGGGCCCTTGGCGAGCAGTCCTTC. The encoded protein is CSVVRGGALGEQSF.

In this sample, this clonotype turned up many times. The chain couples TRBV20-1 to TRBJ2-5; TRBD1 aligns across 9 bases. The CDR3 loop spans 14 amino acids. V shed 2 bases and J 5 bases; nucleotides not matched to a gene: 6. Germline V gene lookup returns CDR1 DFQATT and CDR2 SNEGSKA (reference sequence). The CDR3 region is CSARPDRGWETQYF. The CDR3 nucleotides are TGCAGTGCTAGACCGGACAGGGGTTGGGAGACCCAGTACTTC.

There are many counts of this clonotype. The chain links TRBV20-1 to TRBJ1-1, with D tentatively TRBD1 (6 bases). Trimming took 0 bases from V and 5 from J, leaving 13 bases between them. The CDR3 contains 14 residues. Germline lookup yields CDR1 DFQATT and CDR2 SNEGSKA (reference sequence). CDR3 protein: CSAREPGARTEAFF. In DNA form, the CDR3 reads TGCAGTGCTAGAGAGCCGGGGGCGCGTACTGAAGCTTTCTTT.

This clonotype was observed a handful of times. The chain couples TRBV13 to TRBJ2-7; TRBD2 matches at 10 bases. Losses at the gene ends were 3 bases for V and 6 bases for J; bases not matched to a gene: 8. The CDR3 runs 15 residues. The germline V gene has CDR1 PRHDT and CDR2 FYEKMQ (reference sequence). The CDR3 region is CASSFISGGASEQYF. The CDR3 DNA reads TGTGCCAGCAGCTTTATCAGCGGGGGGGCCTCCGAGCAGTACTTC.

V usage is TRBV7-9 and J usage is TRBJ1-1; the D gene is possibly TRBD1 (5 bases). Germline lookup yields CDR1 SEHNR and CDR2 FQNEAQ (reference sequence). Trimming took 6 bases from V and 0 from J, leaving 11 bases between them. There are 14 residues in the CDR3. The CDR3 is CASSQTVLNTEAFF. The DNA of the CDR3 is TGTGCCAGCAGTCAGACAGTTCTGAACACTGAAGCTTTCTTT.

This clonotype was seen many times. This rearrangement joins TRBV20-1 to TRBJ2-7; D perhaps matches TRBD2 (5 bases). The CDR3 has 12 residues. Trimming removed 6 bases at V and 6 bases at J, with 15 bases between. CDR1 and CDR2 from the germline V gene are DFQATT and SNEGSKA (reference sequence). The CDR3 spells CSATITRIEQYF. CDR3 nucleotide sequence: TGCAGTGCCACAATCACTAGAATCGAGCAGTACTTC.

J is TRBJ2-7 and V is TRBV20-1; D not resolved. With 2 bases removed from V and 2 bases from J, the gap between germline ends came to 16 bases. The CDR3 consists of 15 residues. CDR1 and CDR2 (germline): DFQATT, SNEGSKA (reference sequence). The CDR3 DNA sequence: TGCAGTGCTAGAATCAGCAGGAGAGGAGCCTACGAGCAGTACTTC. As protein: CSARISRRGAYEQYF.

The chain employs TRBV7-9 and TRBJ1-4; possibly TRBD1 for D (6 bases). V dropped 1 base and J dropped 16 bases, with 25 bases sitting between them. The CDR3 runs to 16 residues. Germline V gives CDR1 SEHNR, CDR2 FQNEAQ (reference sequence). CDR3 in DNA: TGTGCCAGCAGCTTAGAGTTACAGGGACGAACTGAAAAGCCGTTTTTT. Translation gives CASSLELQGRTEKPFF.

On this clonotype itself: The missing conserved phenylalanine or tryptophan at the end of this CDR3 makes a read error likely. The V and J genes are TRBV20-1 and TRBJ2-7; 7 bases agree with TRBD1. Per germline, CDR1 DFQATT and CDR2 SNEGSKA (reference sequence). The CDR3 is 14 residues long. As DNA, the CDR3 is TGCAGCGCTAGAGAGACAGGGCTAGCCTACGAGCAGTACCTC. This translates into CSARETGLAYEQYL.

This clonotype was counted ten times or more. CDR3 amino acids: CASSLINAGQQVNTEAFF. The CDR3 bases are TGTGCCAGCAGCTTAATCAATGCGGGACAGCAAGTAAACACTGAAGCTTTCTTT. This chain uses TRBV7-8 with TRBJ1-1; TRBD1 agrees at 7 bases. This CDR3 contains 18 residues. Trimming cost V 2 bases and J 2 bases; bases outside gene matches: 14. Germline lookup yields CDR1 SGHVS and CDR2 FQNEAQ. The full variable domain, rest sourced from reference TRBV7-8 and TRBJ1-1, is GAGVSQSPRYKVAKRGQDVALRCDPISGHVSLFWYQQALGQGPEFLTYFQNEAQLDKSGLPSDRFFAERPEGSVSTLKIQRTQQEDSAVYLCASSLINAGQQVNTEAFFGQGTRLTVV.

The table lists this clonotype with a few counts. The genes are TRBV12-3 or TRBV12-4 and TRBJ1-2; weak D call: TRBD1 (5 bases). Trimming cost V 7 bases and J 5 bases, with 11 bases left between them. The length of the CDR3 is 12 residues. The CDR3 is CASTSGSYGYTF. As DNA, the CDR3 is TGTGCCAGCACATCAGGGTCGTATGGCTACACCTTC.

This clonotype has at least ten counts. CDR3 residues: CASSEIYNQPQHF. CDR3 coding DNA: TGTGCCAGCAGTGAAATCTATAATCAGCCCCAGCATTTT. The V and J genes are TRBV6-1 and TRBJ1-5; D is undetermined. The CDR3 loop spans 13 amino acids. V lost 2 bases, J lost 4 bases, and 6 bases lay in between. From germline, CDR1 is MNHNS and CDR2 SASEGT.

This clonotype was observed a handful of times. The chain recombines TRBV14 with TRBJ2-7, with TRBD1 as a possible D gene (5 bases). The CDR3 consists of 16 residues. Trimming stripped 3 bases from V and 7 bases from J, with 22 bases between. Germline V gene lookup returns CDR1 SGHDN and CDR2 FVKESK. Here the CDR3 DNA reads TGTGCCAGCAGCCACGATGAGGACAAGGGTCCCCGGGAGCAGTACTTC. It encodes CASSHDEDKGPREQYF. Based on the CDR3 plus reference TRBV14 and TRBJ2-7, the full variable domain is EAGVTQFPSHSVIEKGQTVTLRCDPISGHDNLYWYRRVMGKEIKFLLHFVKESKQDESGMPNNRFLAERTGGTYSTLKVQPAELEDSGVYFCASSHDEDKGPREQYFGPGTRLTVT.

This clonotype was recorded many times. This chain connects TRBV29-1 to TRBJ2-5; 8 bases map to TRBD1. Trimming cost V 6 bases and J 2 bases; bases outside gene matches: 5. The CDR3 contains 13 residues. Germline CDR1 SQVTM, CDR2 ANQGSEA. This CDR3 reads CSVGQVRQETQYF. The CDR3 nucleotides are TGCAGCGTGGGACAGGTCCGGCAAGAGACCCAGTACTTC.